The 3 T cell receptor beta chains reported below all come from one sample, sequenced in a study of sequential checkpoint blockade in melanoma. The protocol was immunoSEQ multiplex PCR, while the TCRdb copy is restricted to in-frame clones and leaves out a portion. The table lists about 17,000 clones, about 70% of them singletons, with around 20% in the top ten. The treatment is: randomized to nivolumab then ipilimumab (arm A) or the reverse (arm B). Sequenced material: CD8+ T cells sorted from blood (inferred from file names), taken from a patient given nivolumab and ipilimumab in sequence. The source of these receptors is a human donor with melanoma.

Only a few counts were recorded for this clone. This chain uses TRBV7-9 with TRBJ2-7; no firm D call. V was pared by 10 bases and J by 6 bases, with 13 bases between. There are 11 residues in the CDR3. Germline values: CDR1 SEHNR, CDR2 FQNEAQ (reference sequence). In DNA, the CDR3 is TGTGCCATCCAACTCCGCGGCGAGCAGTACGTC. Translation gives CAIQLRGEQYV.

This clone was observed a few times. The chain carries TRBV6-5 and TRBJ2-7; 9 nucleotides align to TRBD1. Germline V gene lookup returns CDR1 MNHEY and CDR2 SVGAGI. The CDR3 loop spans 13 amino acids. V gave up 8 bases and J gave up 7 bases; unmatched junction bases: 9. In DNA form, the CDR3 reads TGTGCCAGCGACCGTACAGGGGGCCGGGAGCAGTACTTC. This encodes CASDRTGGREQYF.

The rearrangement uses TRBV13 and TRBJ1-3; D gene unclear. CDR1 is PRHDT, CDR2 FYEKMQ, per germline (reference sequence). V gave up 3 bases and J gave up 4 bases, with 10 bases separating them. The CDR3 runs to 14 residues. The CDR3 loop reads CASSFGPGGNTIYF. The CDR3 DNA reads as TGTGCCAGCAGCTTTGGGCCTGGGGGAAACACCATATATTTT.